This T cell receptor (beta chain) derives from a study of siplizumab effects on memory and regulatory T cells (dated 2019 in TCRdb). Context from the whole study: The study examined how the anti-CD2 antibody siplizumab affects alloreactive T-cell subsets in allogeneic mixed lymphocyte reactions built from human PBMCs. Broader findings and caveats from the paper: A naive or memory phenotype could not be assigned to roughly 75-96% of proliferating CD4+ or CD8+ clones. Compared with memory T cells, unstimulated naive T cells appeared more diverse, and naive cells seemed to make a substantial contribution to the alloresponse. The cumulative frequency of alloreactive sequences that could be traced back to unstimulated CD4+ memory T cells was significantly reduced by siplizumab. The suppressive function of proliferating Tregs from siplizumab cultures was not functionally confirmed. Because sequences below about 10^-5 frequency were poorly captured, only a minor fraction of alloreactive clones could be mapped to unstimulated subsets. Among mappable alloreactive CD4+ clones, an average Treg-derived fraction of roughly 69% was observed with siplizumab, compared with roughly 28% in control reactions.

V loses 6 bases, J loses 2 bases, and the germline ends lie 10 bases apart. The germline V gene specifies SNHLY as CDR1 and FYNNEI as CDR2. Taken from cysteine to phenylalanine, the CDR3 has 13 residues. The sequence is cut down to CDR3 DNA, 39 bases in frame from base 1. Library creation used the immunoSEQ multiplex PCR assay. The deep sequencing platform assayed some 98,000 TCR templates per sample. Genomic DNA extracted from sorted T cells was used for TCRbeta CDR3 sequencing. The study's processing was this. Clonal analysis of TCRbeta CDR3 data was done in the R programming language. Alloreactive CD4+ and CD8+ clones were defined by comparing unstimulated samples with post-reaction CFSE-low samples. Regulatory or non-regulatory origin of alloreactive CD4+ clones was assigned by matching sequences to the sorted unstimulated Treg and non-Treg repertoires. In its TCRdb copy, this immuneACCESS table keeps in-frame sequences only and misses some clones. Where compared with another copy, unresolved V genes explain less than half of these, and the others have no known cause. The V and J calls and clone size come from that table; D and trimming were worked out from the DNA. This sample is represented by 120,000 or so clones; 80% to 95% of them were singletons. Clones ranked in the top ten supply 1% to 1.5% of the sample.

Sorted unstimulated T cells and proliferating T cells recovered from mixed lymphocyte reactions were subjected to TCRbeta CDR3 sequencing. Fresh whole blood from roughly ten HLA-typed healthy donors was used to isolate PBMCs. Only a few counts were recorded for this clone. Its antigen specificity is not known. No base quality information exists; no much larger clone differs at one position. The origin of this receptor is a human donor in good health. Here the chain combines TRBV2 and TRBJ1-2; TRBD1 is perhaps the D gene, given 5 matching bases. Sample: CD4+ T cells sorted from blood. CDR3 sequence: CASSGRVNYGYTF. The base sequence is TGTGCCAGCAGCGGCAGGGTAAACTATGGCTACACCTTC.